This note documents a single T cell receptor beta chain sequence. Its antigen is still unknown. The data are from a study of OX40 agonist ivuxolimab in advanced cancers. About the study: Males comprised around 78% of the group, whose mean age was around 62 years (range 23 to 79). Three individuals attained partial responses, comprising one hepatocellular carcinoma case and two cutaneous melanoma cases. Notes on the study in general: Clonal expansion among partial responders at 0.1-3.0 mg/kg ranked near the lowest.

Assay used: immunoSEQ multiplex PCR; TCRdb lists only in-frame clones, some missing. The table has around 65,000 clones, roughly 90% seen once. The investigators sampled blood at baseline, at cycle 4 day 1, and at cycle 7 day 1. Germline CDR1 reads MGHRA; CDR2 reads YSYEKL. The ends lost 3 bases at V and 2 bases at J; junction bases unmatched: 4. This CDR3 region has 14 residues. The receptor comes from an adult with an advanced solid tumor such as melanoma, head and neck, liver or kidney cancer. The chain employs TRBV4-1 and TRBJ2-7; 7 bases map to TRBD1. This sample comprised CD4+ or CD8+ T cells sorted from blood, obtained in a trial of the OX40 agonist ivuxolimab. CDR3 sequence reads: CASSQMGTAYEQYF. The CDR3 nucleotides read TGCGCCAGCAGCCAGATGGGGACAGCCTACGAGCAGTACTTC.